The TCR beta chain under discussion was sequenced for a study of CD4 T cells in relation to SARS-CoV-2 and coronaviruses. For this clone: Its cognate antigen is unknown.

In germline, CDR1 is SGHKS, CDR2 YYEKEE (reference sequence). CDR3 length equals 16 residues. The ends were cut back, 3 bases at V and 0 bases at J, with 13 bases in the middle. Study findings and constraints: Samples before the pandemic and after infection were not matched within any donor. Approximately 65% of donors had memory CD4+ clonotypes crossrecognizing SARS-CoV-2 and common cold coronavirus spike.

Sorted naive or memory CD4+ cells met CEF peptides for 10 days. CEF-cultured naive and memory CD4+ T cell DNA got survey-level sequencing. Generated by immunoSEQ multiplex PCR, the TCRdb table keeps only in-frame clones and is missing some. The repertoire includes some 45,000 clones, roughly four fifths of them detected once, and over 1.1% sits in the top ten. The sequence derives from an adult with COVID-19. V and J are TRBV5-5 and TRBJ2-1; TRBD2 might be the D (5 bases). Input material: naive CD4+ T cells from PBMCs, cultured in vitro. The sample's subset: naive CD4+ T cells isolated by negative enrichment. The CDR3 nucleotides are TGTGCCAGCAGCTCCCACGGGATGAGCTCCTACAATGAGCAGTTCTTC. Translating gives CASSSHGMSSYNEQFF. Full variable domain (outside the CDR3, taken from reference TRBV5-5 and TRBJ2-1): DAGVTQSPTHLIKTRGQQVTLRCSPISGHKSVSWYQQVLGQGPQFIFQYYEKEERGRGNFPDRFSARQFPNYSSELNVNALLLGDSALYLCASSSHGMSSYNEQFFGPGTRLTVL.